This T cell receptor beta chain was captured by sequencing in a study of T-cell reconstitution after alpha-beta-depleted transplantation in children. This clonotype was recorded at least ten times. TCRbeta library preparation incorporated unique molecular identifiers. TCRdb recomputed calls from the PCR reads with MiXCR, one row per CDR3 protein. The table records about 200,000 distinct CDR3 sequences, roughly 14% of them present only once. The CDR3 is made up of 14 amino acids. Germline assignment: CDR1 MNHEY and CDR2 SMNVEV (reference sequence). Trimming cost V 5 bases and J 2 bases, with 12 bases left between them.

The TCR originated in a human donor who donated a stem cell graft to a child with acute lymphoblastic leukemia. The chain carries TRBV27 and TRBJ1-1, with a possible D match to TRBD1 (6 bases). The source was PBMCs from the stem cell graft donor, collected from the stem cell graft. CDR3 loop: CASSAQGPNTEAFF. CDR3 sequence (DNA): TGTGCCAGCAGTGCACAGGGTCCCAACACTGAAGCTTTCTTT.